The clone carrying this T cell receptor (beta chain) was counted ten times or more. Its target is not known. This specimen comes from a study of T cell repertoires in cytomegalovirus infection. Overall study: Evidence of both CMV infection and a matching HLA type came from public TCR beta signatures.

Between the trimmed V and J ends, which lost 1 base and 2 bases, there was a span of 9 bases. CDR1 is SGHTA, CDR2 FQGNSA, per germline. The CDR3 is 14 amino acids. Via MiXCR, TCRdb re-called the reads, giving one row per CDR3 protein. Of fewer than 550,000 distinct CDR3 sequences in the sample, approximately 17% were seen once. The study, taken as a whole, reports: Across the ex vivo response, the dominant clonotypes were HLA-C-restricted CMV-specific TCR beta clonotypes. Identification of carriers of CMV plus the relevant HLA was performed using cumulative public TCR beta family frequency.

This TCR was recovered from a human donor in good health (CMV status not recorded). Some clones in this sample may be carry-over from other donors' samples. The chain employs TRBV7-2 and TRBJ2-7; D call uncertain. Sequencing used CD8+ T cells from PBMCs. CDR3 sequence reads: CASSLGVGPYEQYF. CDR3 sequence (DNA): TGTGCCAGCAGCTTAGGGGTCGGACCCTACGAGCAGTACTTC.